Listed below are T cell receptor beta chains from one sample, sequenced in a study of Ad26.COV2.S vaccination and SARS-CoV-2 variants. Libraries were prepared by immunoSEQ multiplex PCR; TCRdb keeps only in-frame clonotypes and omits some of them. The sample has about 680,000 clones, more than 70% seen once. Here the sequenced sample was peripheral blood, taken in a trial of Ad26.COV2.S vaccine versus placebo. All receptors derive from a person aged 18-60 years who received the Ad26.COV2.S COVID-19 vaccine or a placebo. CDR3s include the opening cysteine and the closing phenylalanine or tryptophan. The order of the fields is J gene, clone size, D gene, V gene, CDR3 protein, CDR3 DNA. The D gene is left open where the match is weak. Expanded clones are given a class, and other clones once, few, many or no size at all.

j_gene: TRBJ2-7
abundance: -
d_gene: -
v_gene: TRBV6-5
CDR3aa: CASSYSNQDSYEQYF
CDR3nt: TGTGCCAGCAGTTACTCGAACCAGGATAGCTACGAGCAGTACTTC

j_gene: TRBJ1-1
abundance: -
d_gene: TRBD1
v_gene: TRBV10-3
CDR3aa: CAISEGTGTGEAFF
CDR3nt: TGTGCCATCAGTGAGGGGACAGGGACTGGTGAAGCTTTCTTT

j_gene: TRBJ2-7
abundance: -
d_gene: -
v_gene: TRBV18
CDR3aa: CASSPKTPPYEQYF
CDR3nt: TGTGCCAGCTCACCAAAAACACCTCCCTACGAGCAGTACTTC

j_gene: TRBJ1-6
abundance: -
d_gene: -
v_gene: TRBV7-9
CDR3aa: CASSFGGSPPLHF
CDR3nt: TGTGCCAGCAGCTTTGGAGGATCCCCACCCCTCCACTTT

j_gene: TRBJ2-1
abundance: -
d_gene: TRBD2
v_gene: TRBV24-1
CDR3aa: CATSDFSSGRAYEQFF
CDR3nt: TGTGCCACCAGTGATTTCTCCAGCGGGAGGGCCTATGAGCAGTTCTTC

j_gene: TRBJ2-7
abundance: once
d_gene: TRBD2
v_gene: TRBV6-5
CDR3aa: CASSYTSGTYEQYF
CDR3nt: TGTGCCAGCAGTTACACTAGCGGGACCTACGAGCAGTACTTC

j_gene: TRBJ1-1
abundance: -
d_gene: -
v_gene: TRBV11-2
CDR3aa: CASSLDRDEAFF
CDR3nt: TGTGCCAGCAGCTTAGATCGAGATGAAGCTTTCTTT

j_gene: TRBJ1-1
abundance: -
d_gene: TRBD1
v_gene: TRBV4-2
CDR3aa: CASSQLTGGNTEAFF
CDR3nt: TGTGCCAGCAGCCAGCTGACAGGGGGCAACACTGAAGCTTTCTTT

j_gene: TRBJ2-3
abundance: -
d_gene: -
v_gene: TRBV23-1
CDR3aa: CASSRGDTDTQYF
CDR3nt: TGCGCCAGCAGCCGGGGAGACACAGATACGCAGTATTTT

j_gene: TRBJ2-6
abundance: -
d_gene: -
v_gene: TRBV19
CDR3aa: CASSIPQRSSGANVLTF
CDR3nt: TGTGCCAGTAGTATCCCCCAAAGGAGCTCTGGGGCCAACGTCCTGACTTTC

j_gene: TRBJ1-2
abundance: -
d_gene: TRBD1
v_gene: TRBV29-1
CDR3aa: CSVESQGADYGYTF
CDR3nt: TGCAGCGTTGAAAGCCAGGGGGCGGACTATGGCTACACCTTC

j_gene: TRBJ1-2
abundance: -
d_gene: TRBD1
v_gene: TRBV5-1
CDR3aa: CASSQDRAGEGYGYTF
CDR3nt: TGCGCCAGCAGCCAAGACAGGGCGGGAGAAGGTTATGGCTACACCTTC

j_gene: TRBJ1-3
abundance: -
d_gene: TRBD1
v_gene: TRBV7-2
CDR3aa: CASSLAGTGGNTIYF
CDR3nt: TGTGCCAGCAGCTTAGCCGGGACAGGAGGAAACACCATATATTTT

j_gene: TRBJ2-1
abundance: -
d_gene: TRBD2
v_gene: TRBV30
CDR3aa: CAWSMTSGGYNEQFF
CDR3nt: TGTGCCTGGAGTATGACTAGCGGGGGGTACAATGAGCAGTTCTTC

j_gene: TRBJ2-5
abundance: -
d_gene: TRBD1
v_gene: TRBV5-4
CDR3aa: CASGFGGTGEETQYF
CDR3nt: TGTGCCAGCGGGTTTGGTGGGACAGGTGAAGAGACCCAGTACTTC

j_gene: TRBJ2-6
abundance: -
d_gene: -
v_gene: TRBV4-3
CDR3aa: CASSKDYVGASGANVLTF
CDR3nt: TGCGCCAGCAGCAAAGATTACGTCGGGGCGTCTGGGGCCAACGTCCTGACTTTC

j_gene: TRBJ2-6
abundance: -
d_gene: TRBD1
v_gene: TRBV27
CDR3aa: CASSSAGTGATGANVLTF
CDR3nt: TGTGCCAGCAGTTCTGCCGGGACAGGGGCGACTGGGGCCAACGTCCTGACTTTC

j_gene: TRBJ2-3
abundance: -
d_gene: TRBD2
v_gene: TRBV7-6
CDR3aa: CASSFWVAGTKDTQYF
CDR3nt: TGTGCCAGCAGCTTTTGGGTAGCGGGTACGAAAGATACGCAGTATTTT

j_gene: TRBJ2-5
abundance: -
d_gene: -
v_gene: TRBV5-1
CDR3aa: CASSLGPTVRETQYF
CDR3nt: TGCGCCAGCAGCTTGGGCCCGACGGTTAGGGAGACCCAGTACTTC

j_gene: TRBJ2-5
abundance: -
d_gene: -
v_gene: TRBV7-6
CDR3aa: CASSLDQETQYF
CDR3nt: TGTGCCAGCAGCTTAGATCAAGAGACCCAGTACTTC

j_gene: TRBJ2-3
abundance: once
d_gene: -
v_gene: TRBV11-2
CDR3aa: CASSLSGGEYTDTQYF
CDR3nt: TGTGCCAGCAGCCTTTCTGGCGGGGAGTACACAGATACGCAGTATTTT

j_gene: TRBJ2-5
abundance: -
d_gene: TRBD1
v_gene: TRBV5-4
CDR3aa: CASSTGTVQETQYF
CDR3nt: TGTGCCAGCAGCACCGGGACAGTCCAAGAGACCCAGTACTTC

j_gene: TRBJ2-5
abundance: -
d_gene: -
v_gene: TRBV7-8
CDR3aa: CASTRNRVVQETQYF
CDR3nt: TGTGCCAGCACCCGCAACAGGGTCGTCCAAGAGACCCAGTACTTC

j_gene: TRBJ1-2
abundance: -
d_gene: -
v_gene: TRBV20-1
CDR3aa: CSASSGLTNYGYTF
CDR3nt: TGCAGTGCTAGTTCGGGACTGACTAACTATGGCTACACCTTC

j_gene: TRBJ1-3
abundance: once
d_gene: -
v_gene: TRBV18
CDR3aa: CASSPAGRIQDAGNTIYF
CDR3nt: TGTGCCAGCTCACCAGCGGGTCGTATACAGGACGCCGGAAACACCATATATTTT

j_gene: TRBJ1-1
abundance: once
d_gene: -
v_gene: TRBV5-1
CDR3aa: CASSLLGQAGTEAFF
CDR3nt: TGCGCCAGCAGCTTGTTAGGCCAGGCGGGAACTGAAGCTTTCTTT

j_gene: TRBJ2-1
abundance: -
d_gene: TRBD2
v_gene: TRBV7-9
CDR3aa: CASSRLAGVINEQFF
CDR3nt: TGTGCCAGCAGTCGTCTAGCGGGAGTTATAAATGAGCAGTTCTTC

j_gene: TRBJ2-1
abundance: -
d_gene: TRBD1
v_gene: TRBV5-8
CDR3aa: CASSLAIDRVPFPYNEQFF
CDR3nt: TGTGCCAGCAGCTTGGCCATCGACAGGGTCCCCTTTCCCTACAATGAGCAGTTCTTC

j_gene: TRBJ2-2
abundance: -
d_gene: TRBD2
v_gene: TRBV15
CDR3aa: CATSRRGLADGELFF
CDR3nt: TGTGCCACCAGCAGGAGGGGACTAGCCGACGGGGAGCTGTTTTTT

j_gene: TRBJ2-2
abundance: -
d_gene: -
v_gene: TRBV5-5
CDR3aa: CASAVGTGSAGELFF
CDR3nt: TGTGCCAGCGCTGTGGGAACAGGGAGCGCCGGGGAGCTGTTTTTT

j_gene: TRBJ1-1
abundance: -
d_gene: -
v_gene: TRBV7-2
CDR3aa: CASSDHEAFF
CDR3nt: TGTGCCAGCAGCGATCATGAAGCTTTCTTT

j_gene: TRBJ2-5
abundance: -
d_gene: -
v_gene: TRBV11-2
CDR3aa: CASSLGPQETQYF
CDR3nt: TGTGCCAGCAGCTTAGGACCCCAAGAGACCCAGTACTTC

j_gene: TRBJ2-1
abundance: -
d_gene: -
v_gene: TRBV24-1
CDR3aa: CATSARGINEQFF
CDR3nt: TGTGCCACCAGTGCTAGAGGGATCAATGAGCAGTTCTTC

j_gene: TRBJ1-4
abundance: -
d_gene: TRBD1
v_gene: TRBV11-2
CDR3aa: CASSLEGASNEKLFF
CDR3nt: TGTGCCAGCAGCCTTGAGGGGGCCTCTAATGAAAAACTGTTTTTT

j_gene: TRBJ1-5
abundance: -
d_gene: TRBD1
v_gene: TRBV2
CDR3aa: CASKQTGQGQPQHF
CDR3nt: TGTGCCAGCAAGCAGACAGGGCAGGGTCAGCCCCAGCATTTT

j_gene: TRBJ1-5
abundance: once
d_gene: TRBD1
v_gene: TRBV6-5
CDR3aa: CASSTTGRDQPQHF
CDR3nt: TGTGCCAGCAGCACGACAGGGCGGGATCAGCCCCAGCATTTT

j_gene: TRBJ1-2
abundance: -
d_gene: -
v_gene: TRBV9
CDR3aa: CASSTQTGGNYGYTF
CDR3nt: TGTGCCAGCAGCACGCAGACAGGTGGGAACTATGGCTACACCTTC

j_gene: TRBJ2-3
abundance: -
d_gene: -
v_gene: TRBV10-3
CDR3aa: CAISESPSDTQYF
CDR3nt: TGTGCCATCAGTGAGAGTCCCTCCGATACGCAGTATTTT

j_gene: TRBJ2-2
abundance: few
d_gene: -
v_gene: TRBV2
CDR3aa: CASSESRTTSGELFF
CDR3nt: TGTGCCAGCAGTGAATCCCGGACTACGTCCGGGGAGCTGTTTTTT

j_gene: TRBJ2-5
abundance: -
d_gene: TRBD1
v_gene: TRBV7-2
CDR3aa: CASSSGTDQETQYF
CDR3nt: TGTGCCAGCAGCTCCGGGACAGACCAAGAGACCCAGTACTTC

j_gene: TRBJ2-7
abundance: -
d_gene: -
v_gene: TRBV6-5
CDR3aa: CASSYRGSSGAYEQYF
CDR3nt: TGTGCCAGCAGTTACAGGGGGTCTTCAGGGGCCTACGAGCAGTACTTC

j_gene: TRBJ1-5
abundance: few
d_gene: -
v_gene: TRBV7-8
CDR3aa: CASSQDTGTAFIPQHF
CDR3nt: TGTGCCAGCAGCCAAGACACCGGGACGGCCTTTATCCCCCAGCATTTT

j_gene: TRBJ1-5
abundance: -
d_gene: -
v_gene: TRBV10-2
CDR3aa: CASRPRGAGNQPQHF
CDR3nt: TGCGCCAGCAGACCCCGGGGGGCTGGCAATCAGCCCCAGCATTTT

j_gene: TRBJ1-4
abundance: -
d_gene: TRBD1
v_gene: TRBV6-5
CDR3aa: CASRLGQGTNEKLFF
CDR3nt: TGTGCCAGCAGATTAGGACAGGGGACTAATGAAAAACTGTTTTTT

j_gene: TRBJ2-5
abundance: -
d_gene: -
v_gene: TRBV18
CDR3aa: CASSPGLIQETQYF
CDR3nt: TGTGCCAGCTCACCTGGACTGATACAAGAGACCCAGTACTTC